This TCR beta chain was identified during a study of monozygotic twins with inflammatory bowel disease. Findings and limits, study-wide: Especially with disease activity, IBD patients had fewer clonotypes in common with others than healthy twins did. A lone strong IBD-associated signal or clonotype found no support.

On this clonotype: Its cognate antigen is unknown.

CDR3 size: 13 residues. UMIs were attached via template switching, each with a 6-nucleotide sample barcode. No DNA is given; TCRdb re-called the 5' RACE reads and lists each CDR3 protein once. The table lists over 150,000 distinct CDR3 sequences, with 2% to 3% in the top ten. Blood was collected, roughly 2.5 ml per donor. The sequence was collected from a human donor with ulcerative colitis or Crohn's disease, or a healthy co-twin of an affected twin (not recorded which). This chain links TRBV12-3 or TRBV12-4 with TRBJ2-1; TCRdb selects TRBD2, and the lack of DNA leaves this call unchecked. The specimen sequenced was blood. CDR3 loop: CASTQTGTSSQFF.